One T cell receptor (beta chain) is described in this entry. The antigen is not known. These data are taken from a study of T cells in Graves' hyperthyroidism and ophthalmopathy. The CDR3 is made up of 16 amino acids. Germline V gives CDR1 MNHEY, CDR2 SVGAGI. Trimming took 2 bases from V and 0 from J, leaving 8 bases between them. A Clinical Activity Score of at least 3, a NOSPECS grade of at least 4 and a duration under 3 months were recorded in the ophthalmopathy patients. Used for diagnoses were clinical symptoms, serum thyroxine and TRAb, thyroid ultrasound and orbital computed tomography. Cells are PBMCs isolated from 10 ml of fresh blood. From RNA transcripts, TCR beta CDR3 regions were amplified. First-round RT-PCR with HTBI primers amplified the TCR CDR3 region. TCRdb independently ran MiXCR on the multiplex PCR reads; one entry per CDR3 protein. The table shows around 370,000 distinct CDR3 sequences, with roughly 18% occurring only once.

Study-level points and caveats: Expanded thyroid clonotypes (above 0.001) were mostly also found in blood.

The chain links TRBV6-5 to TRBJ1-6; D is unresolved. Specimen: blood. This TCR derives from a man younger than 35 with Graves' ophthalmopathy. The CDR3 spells CASSYGLSSYNSPLHF. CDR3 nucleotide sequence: TGTGCCAGCAGTTACGGACTGAGCTCCTATAATTCACCCCTCCACTTT.